These 26 T cell receptor beta chains originate from one sample sequenced in a study of low-dose radiotherapy and immunotherapy resistance in tumors. Primers used for first-strand cDNA, a TRAV- and TRBV-specific set, covered both alpha and beta chains. TCR amplification ran about 20 PCR cycles using constant-region and V-primer adapter primers. TCRdb analysed the reads with MiXCR anew, one entry per CDR3 protein. The sample consists of approximately 13,000 distinct CDR3 sequences, roughly 60% of them appearing once. The receptor set was obtained from a human donor with advanced metastatic prostate, ovarian, gallbladder or colorectal cancer (not recorded which). This table probably holds off-target reads from a library built for another chain.

This chain joins TRBV11-2 and TRBJ2-3, with TRBD1 matching over 9 bases. V was clipped by 5 bases and J by 5 bases; unmatched bases: 11. The CDR3 is 16 amino acids. Germline V gives CDR1 SGHAT, CDR2 FQNNGV. The CDR3 DNA follows: TGTGCCAGCAGCACAGAAGGGACAGGGCGGGGAGATACGCAGTATTTT. As protein: CASSTEGTGRGDTQYF. Variable domain in full (rest from reference TRBV11-2 and TRBJ2-3): EAGVAQSPRYKIIEKRQSVAFWCNPISGHATLYWYQQILGQGPKLLIQFQNNGVVDDSQLPKDRFSAERLKGVDSTLKIQPAKLEDSAVYLCASSTEGTGRGDTQYFGPGTRLTVL.

The chain links TRBV5-6 to TRBJ2-7; D is possibly TRBD2 (5 bases). Germline V gene lookup returns CDR1 SGHDT and CDR2 YYEEEE. The CDR3 covers 14 residues. Trimming removed 3 bases from V and 3 bases from J, with 13 bases in between. CDR3 sequence: CASSSSRGNYEQYF. The CDR3 coding sequence is TGTGCCAGCAGCTCCTCAAGAGGGAACTACGAGCAGTACTTC. The full variable domain, completed using reference TRBV5-6 and TRBJ2-7, is DAGVTQSPTHLIKTRGQQVTLRCSPKSGHDTVSWYQQALGQGPQFIFQYYEEEERQRGNFPDRFSGHQFPNYSSELNVNALLLGDSALYLCASSSSRGNYEQYFGPGTRLTVT.

This clonotype was recorded a few times. The rearrangement links TRBV5-5 to TRBJ2-1; D might be TRBD1 (6 bases). This CDR3 has 18 amino acids. Germline-derived CDR1 and CDR2 are SGHKS and YYEKEE (reference sequence). Trimming shortened V by 4 bases and J by 3 bases, and 23 bases separated the two germline ends. The DNA of the CDR3 is TGTGCCAGCAGCGCCGGGACACAACAAGGACCCATCTACAATGAGCAGTTCTTC. It translates to CASSAGTQQGPIYNEQFF.

This clonotype is large by share. The chain carries TRBV6-4 and TRBJ2-6; D is undetermined. CDR3 length: 14 amino acids. The germline CDR1 and CDR2 sequences are MRHNA and SNTAGT. V lost 2 bases and J lost 0, with 2 bases in between. CDR3 DNA: TGTGCCAGCAGTGACGACTCTGGGGCCAACGTCCTGACTTTC. It translates to CASSDDSGANVLTF.

Only one count was recorded for this clonotype. The chain couples TRBV20-1 to TRBJ2-1; perhaps TRBD2 as D (6 bases). Between the trimmed V and J ends, which lost 0 bases and 0 bases, there was a span of 12 bases. This CDR3 comprises 16 residues. Germline V CDR1 and CDR2: DFQATT, SNEGSKA (reference sequence). The CDR3 region is CSARDLAGYSYNEQFF. CDR3 coding DNA: TGCAGTGCTAGAGATCTCGCGGGATACTCCTACAATGAGCAGTTCTTC.

This clonotype was seen a few times. The chain is built from TRBV11-2 and TRBJ1-2, with TRBD1 as a possible D gene (6 bases). The length of the CDR3 is 16 residues. Trimming took 4 bases from V and 6 from J, leaving 21 bases between them. Per germline, CDR1 SGHAT and CDR2 FQNNGV. CDR3 nucleotides: TGTGCCAGCAGCTCCATAAGAAGGGGGATGGGGAATGGCTACACCTTC. Translating gives CASSSIRRGMGNGYTF.

This clonotype qualifies as large. This sequence joins TRBV6-6 and TRBJ2-2; no firm D call. This CDR3 is built from 14 residues. Between the trimmed V and J ends, which lost 3 bases and 4 bases, there was a span of 9 bases. Germline CDR1 is MNHNY and CDR2 is SVGAGI (reference sequence). The CDR3 loop reads CASSYVPGTGELFF. In DNA, the CDR3 is TGTGCCAGCAGTTATGTCCCAGGCACCGGGGAGCTGTTTTTT.

The V and J genes are TRBV5-1 and TRBJ1-4; D might be TRBD1 (6 bases). Germline V lookup: CDR1 SGHRS, CDR2 YFSETQ. The CDR3 has 13 residues. Trimming took 2 bases from V and 10 from J, leaving 12 bases between them. The CDR3: CASSFLQGGKLFF. Written as DNA, the CDR3 is TGCGCCAGCAGCTTCCTACAGGGCGGAAAACTGTTTTTT.

In this sample, this clonotype turned up a few times. This chain links TRBV3-1 with TRBJ1-6; 9 positions agree with TRBD1. Germline CDR1 LGHDT, CDR2 YNNKEL (reference sequence). The CDR3 totals 15 residues. The trim removed 3 bases at V and 4 bases at J, leaving 1 base unmatched. The CDR3 DNA sequence: TGTGCCAGCAGCCAGGGGACAGGGTATAATTCACCCCTCCACTTT. Translating gives CASSQGTGYNSPLHF.

The chain employs TRBV4-1 and TRBJ2-1; maybe TRBD2 (5 bases). Trimming left V 0 bases short and J 0 bases short, with 9 bases between. Germline CDR1 MGHRA, CDR2 YSYEKL. This CDR3 spans 16 amino acids. The CDR3 region is CASSQERRSSYNEQFF. In nucleotides, the CDR3 is TGCGCCAGCAGCCAAGAAAGGAGGAGCTCCTACAATGAGCAGTTCTTC.

Only a few counts were recorded for this clonotype. J is TRBJ1-1 and V is TRBV28, with TRBD1 matching 9 bases. This CDR3 contains 14 residues. V lost 2 bases to trimming and J lost 10 bases; unmatched junction nucleotides: 8. Germline V gene sequence: CDR1 MDHEN, CDR2 SYDVKM. CDR3 loop: CASSLRDRVPVAFF. The CDR3 nucleotides are TGTGCCAGCAGTTTAAGGGACAGGGTCCCTGTAGCTTTCTTT.

This clonotype is deemed large. CDR3: CASSEDQLASPLHF. In nucleotides, the CDR3 is TGTGCCAGCAGTGAGGATCAGCTCGCCTCACCCCTCCACTTT. This chain connects TRBV6-1 to TRBJ1-6; no clear D. The CDR3 is 14 amino acids. The germline gives CDR1 MNHNS, CDR2 SASEGT. V lost 3 bases, J lost 10 bases, and 13 bases lay in between.

This sequence joins TRBV7-8 and TRBJ2-7; 7 nucleotides agree with TRBD1. CDR1 is SGHVS and CDR2 is FQNEAQ in the germline V gene. Trimming at V came to 6 bases and at J to 3 bases, leaving 5 bases not matched to a gene. The CDR3 covers 13 residues. The CDR3 DNA is TGTGCCAGCAGTAGGGGACAGAACTACGAGCAGTACTTC. This codes for CASSRGQNYEQYF.

A few counts support this clonotype. The rearrangement links TRBV5-8 to TRBJ1-5, with D maybe TRBD1 (6 bases). The CDR3 consists of 16 residues. The V gene lost 4 bases and the J gene lost 6 bases, with 20 bases spanning the gap. Germline V CDR1 and CDR2: SGHTS, YDEGEE. The CDR3 sequence is CASSPTLDRWGQPQHF. DNA of the CDR3: TGTGCCAGCAGCCCAACTTTAGACAGGTGGGGTCAGCCCCAGCATTTT.

The chain uses TRBV7-3 and TRBJ1-6; 7 bases are shared with TRBD1. The CDR3 extends over 14 amino acids. Germline trimming cut 5 bases from V and 8 bases from J; bases unmatched to any gene: 6. Germline V gene lookup returns CDR1 SGHTA and CDR2 FQGTGA. CDR3 in amino acids: CASSRGQEDSPLHF. Written as DNA, the CDR3 is TGTGCCAGCAGCCGAGGACAGGAGGATTCACCCCTCCACTTT.

The rearrangement joins TRBV5-1 to TRBJ2-3; maybe TRBD2 (7 bases). With 0 bases removed from V and 2 bases from J, the gap between germline ends came to 16 bases. Looked up from germline, CDR1 is SGHRS and CDR2 is YFSETQ. The CDR3 is made up of 17 amino acids. The CDR3 region is CASSLVMTRGATDTQYF. In DNA, the CDR3 is TGCGCCAGCAGCTTGGTCATGACCCGGGGGGCCACAGATACGCAGTATTTT.

This sequence joins TRBV6-2 or TRBV6-3 and TRBJ1-1; 8 nucleotides agree with TRBD1. The CDR3 runs 14 residues. CDR1 is MNHEY and CDR2 is SVGEGT in the germline V gene. V lost 2 bases and J lost 8; bases outside the gene matches: 7. This CDR3 is CASSYPRTGSEAFF. CDR3 sequence (DNA): TGTGCCAGCAGTTACCCGAGGACAGGGAGCGAAGCTTTCTTT.

V is TRBV6-2 or TRBV6-3 and J is TRBJ2-7; no clear D. Deletions cut 5 bases from V and 6 bases from J, with 11 bases between. This CDR3 spans 12 amino acids. Germline V gives CDR1 MNHEY, CDR2 SVGEGT. The CDR3 spells CASSEPGFEQYF. As DNA, the CDR3 is TGTGCCAGCAGTGAACCCGGGTTCGAGCAGTACTTC.

This rearrangement joins TRBV28 to TRBJ2-7, with D unclear. Germline loops: CDR1 MDHEN, CDR2 SYDVKM. V was clipped by 5 bases and J by 1 base, with 15 bases between them. The CDR3 is 15 amino acids. Here the CDR3 DNA reads TGTGCCAGCAGTCGATCTACTGATCAATCCTACGAGCAGTACTTC. Translated, it gives CASSRSTDQSYEQYF.

In this sample, this clonotype is medium-sized (0.01 to 0.1%). This chain links TRBV11-3 with TRBJ2-7; TRBD1 is a possible D gene (6 bases). Germline V lookup: CDR1 SGHNT, CDR2 YENEEA. CDR3 length: 15 residues. V lost 1 base and J lost 5, with 15 bases in between. CDR3 DNA sequence: TGTGCCAGCAGCTTAGTGGGGGCAGGGGACGACGAGCAGTACTTC. Its protein product is CASSLVGAGDDEQYF.

This clonotype appeared a few times. The chain joins TRBV24-1 to TRBJ2-3, with 9 bases matching TRBD2. The germline V gene encodes CDR1 KGHDR and CDR2 SFDVKD. J gave up 4 bases and V 5 bases, and 3 bases lay outside the gene matches. The CDR3 sequence is 14 residues long. The CDR3 coding sequence is TGTGCCACCAGTGTTAGCGGGAGCTCAGATACGCAGTATTTT. It specifies CATSVSGSSDTQYF.

The CDR3: CASSYSIPGGGLETQYF. Here the CDR3 DNA reads TGTGCCAGCAGTTACTCGATCCCCGGAGGGGGGTTAGAGACCCAGTACTTC. The chain has TRBV6-5 and TRBJ2-5; either TRBD1 or TRBD2 may fit D (6 bases each). Germline V gene sequence: CDR1 MNHEY, CDR2 SVGAGI. Deletions cut 0 bases from V and 4 bases from J, with 18 bases between. The CDR3 contains 17 residues.

The chain uses TRBV20-1 and TRBJ2-7; possibly TRBD1 for D (6 bases). Per germline, CDR1 DFQATT and CDR2 SNEGSKA (reference sequence). V gave up 6 bases and J gave up 1 base, with 19 bases separating them. CDR3 length: 15 residues. CDR3: CSARPNRAGSYEQYF. The CDR3 nucleotides are TGCAGTGCCCGGCCTAACAGGGCTGGTTCCTACGAGCAGTACTTC.

The chain recombines TRBV6-2 or TRBV6-3 with TRBJ1-2, with D possibly matching TRBD1 (6 bases). The V and J ends lost 2 bases and 8 bases respectively, with 18 bases between them. CDR3 length: 15 amino acids. Germline-derived CDR1 and CDR2 are MNHEY and SVGEGT. In nucleotides, the CDR3 is TGTGCCAGCAGTTACGGCGACAGGCGAGCCCGGGGCTACACCTTC. Amino acids: CASSYGDRRARGYTF.

The chain is built from TRBV18 and TRBJ2-1; a weak D match, TRBD2 (5 bases). The CDR3 has 15 residues. V was clipped by 2 bases and J by 2 bases, with 10 bases between them. From germline, CDR1 is KGHSH and CDR2 LQKENI. CDR3 DNA sequence: TGTGCCAGCTCACCAGGAGAACTAGCCTACAATGAGCAGTTCTTC. Translated: CASSPGELAYNEQFF.

This sequence joins TRBV6-5 and TRBJ2-2, with D hard to call. The CDR3 contains 15 residues. V gave up 4 bases and J gave up 1 base, with 10 bases separating them. Germline V CDR1 and CDR2: MNHEY, SVGAGI. CDR3 sequence reads: CASSSHLKNTGELFF. The CDR3 coding sequence is TGTGCCAGCAGTTCCCACCTGAAGAACACCGGGGAGCTGTTTTTT.